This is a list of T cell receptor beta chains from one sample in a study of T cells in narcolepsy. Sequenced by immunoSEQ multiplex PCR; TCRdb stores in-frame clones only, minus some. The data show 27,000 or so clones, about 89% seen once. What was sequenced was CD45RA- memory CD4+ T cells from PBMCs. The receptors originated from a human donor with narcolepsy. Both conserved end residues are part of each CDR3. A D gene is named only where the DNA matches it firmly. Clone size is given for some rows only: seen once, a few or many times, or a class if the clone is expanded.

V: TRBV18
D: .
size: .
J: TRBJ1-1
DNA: TGTGCCAGCTCCGTCTACGGGGCAGACACTGAAGCTTTCTTT
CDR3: CASSVYGADTEAFF

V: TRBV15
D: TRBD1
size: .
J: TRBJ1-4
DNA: TGTGCCGTTCCCGGGACAGGGGCAACTAATGAAAAACTGTTTTTT
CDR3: CAVPGTGATNEKLFF

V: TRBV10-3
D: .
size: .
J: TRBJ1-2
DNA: TGTGCCATCAGTGATTCAAACAGGCAACGGGGCTATGGCTACACCTTC
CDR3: CAISDSNRQRGYGYTF

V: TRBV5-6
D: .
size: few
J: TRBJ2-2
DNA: TGTGCCAGCAGCTTGCAGGTGGTAACGAACACCGGGGAGCTGTTTTTT
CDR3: CASSLQVVTNTGELFF

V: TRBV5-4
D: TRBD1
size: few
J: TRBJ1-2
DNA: TGTGCCAGCAGCGACCCTCCGGGACAGGGGGCTCGGGGCTACACCTTC
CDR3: CASSDPPGQGARGYTF

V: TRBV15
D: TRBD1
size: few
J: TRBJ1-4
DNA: TGTGCCACCAGCAGGGGACAGGGGGCGGTTGAAAAACTGTTTTTT
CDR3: CATSRGQGAVEKLFF

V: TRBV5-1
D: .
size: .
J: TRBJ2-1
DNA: TGCGCCAGCAGCTTGTCCGGTACCTCCTACAATGAGCAGTTCTTC
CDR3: CASSLSGTSYNEQFF

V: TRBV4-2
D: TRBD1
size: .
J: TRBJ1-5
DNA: TGTGCCAGCAGCCAAGACTATGGGACAGCCCAGCATTTT
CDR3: CASSQDYGTAQHF

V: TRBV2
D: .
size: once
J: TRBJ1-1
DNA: TGTGCCAGCAGTGAAGGTGCGGGAGCTTTCTTT
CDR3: CASSEGAGAFF

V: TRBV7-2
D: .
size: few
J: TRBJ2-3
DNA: TGTGCCAGCAGCCAAAGGGACTTGCAGTATTTT
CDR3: CASSQRDLQYF

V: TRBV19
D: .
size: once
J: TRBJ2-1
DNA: TGTGCCAGTACCGAAGGATGGCGGCCCTACAATGAGCAGTTCTTC
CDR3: CASTEGWRPYNEQFF

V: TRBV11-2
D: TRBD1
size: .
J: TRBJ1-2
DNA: TGTGCCAGCAGCTTCGACAGGGCCCTCTACACCTTC
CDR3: CASSFDRALYTF

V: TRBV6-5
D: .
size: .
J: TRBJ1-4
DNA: TGTGCCAGCAGGCGGGACGGCACTAATGAAAAACTGTTTTTT
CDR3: CASRRDGTNEKLFF

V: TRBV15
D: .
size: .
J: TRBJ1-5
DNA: TGTGCCACCAGCAGAGATGTCGGGGGCAATCAGCCCCAGCATTTT
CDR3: CATSRDVGGNQPQHF

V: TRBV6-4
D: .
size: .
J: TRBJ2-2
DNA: TGTGCCAGCAGTGACCCGATGGGGGGCACCGGGGAGCTGTTTTTT
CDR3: CASSDPMGGTGELFF

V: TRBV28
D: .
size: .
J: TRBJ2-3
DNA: TGTGCCAGCAGCCCGACACGCACGCAGTATTTT
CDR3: CASSPTRTQYF

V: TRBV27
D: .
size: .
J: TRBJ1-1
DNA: TGTGCCAGCAGCCTTATGGGGGGTAGCACTGAAGCTTTCTTT
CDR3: CASSLMGGSTEAFF

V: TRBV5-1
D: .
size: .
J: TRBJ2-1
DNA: TGCGCCAGCACTATTCGACTAGGGGGGAATGAGCAGTTCTTC
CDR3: CASTIRLGGNEQFF

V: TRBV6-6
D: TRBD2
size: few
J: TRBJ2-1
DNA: TGTGCCAGCAGTTACTCGGTAGCGGGGGTCGGTGAGCAGTTCTTC
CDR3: CASSYSVAGVGEQFF

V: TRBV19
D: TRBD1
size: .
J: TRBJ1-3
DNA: TGTGCCAGTTGGGGGACAGGGGGCTACTCTGGAAACACCATATATTTT
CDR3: CASWGTGGYSGNTIYF

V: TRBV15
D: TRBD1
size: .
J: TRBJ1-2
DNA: TGTGCCACCAGCGCTACGACAGGGGGTTATGGCTACACCTTC
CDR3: CATSATTGGYGYTF

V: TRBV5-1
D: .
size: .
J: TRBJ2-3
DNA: TGCGCCAGCAGTTCTTCCCCCACAGATACGCAGTATTTT
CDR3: CASSSSPTDTQYF